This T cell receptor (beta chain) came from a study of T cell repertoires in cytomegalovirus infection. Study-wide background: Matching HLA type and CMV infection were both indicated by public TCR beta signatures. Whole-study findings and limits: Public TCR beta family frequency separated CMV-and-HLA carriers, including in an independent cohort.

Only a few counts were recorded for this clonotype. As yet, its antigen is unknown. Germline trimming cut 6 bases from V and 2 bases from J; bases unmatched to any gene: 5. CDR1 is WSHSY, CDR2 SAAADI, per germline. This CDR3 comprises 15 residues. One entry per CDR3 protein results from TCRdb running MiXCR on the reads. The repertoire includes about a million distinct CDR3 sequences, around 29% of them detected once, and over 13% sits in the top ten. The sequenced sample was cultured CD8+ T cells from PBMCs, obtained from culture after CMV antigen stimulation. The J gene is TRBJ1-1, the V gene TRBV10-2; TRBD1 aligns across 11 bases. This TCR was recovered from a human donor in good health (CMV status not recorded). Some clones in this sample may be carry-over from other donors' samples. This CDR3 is CASRRTGGINTEAFF. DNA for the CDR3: TGCGCCAGCAGGCGGACAGGGGGCATTAACACTGAAGCTTTCTTT.